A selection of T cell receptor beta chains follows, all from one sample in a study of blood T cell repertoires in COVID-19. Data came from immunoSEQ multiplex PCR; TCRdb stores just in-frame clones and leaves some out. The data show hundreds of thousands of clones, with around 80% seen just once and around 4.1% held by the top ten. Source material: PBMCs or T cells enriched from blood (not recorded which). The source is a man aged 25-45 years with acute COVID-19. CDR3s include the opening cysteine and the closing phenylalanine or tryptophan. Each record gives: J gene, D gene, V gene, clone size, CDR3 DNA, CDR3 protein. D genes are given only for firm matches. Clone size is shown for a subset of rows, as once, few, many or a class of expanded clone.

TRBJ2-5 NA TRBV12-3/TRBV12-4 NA TGTGCCAGCAGTTTAGCGCACTTAGAGACCCAGTACTTC CASSLAHLETQYF
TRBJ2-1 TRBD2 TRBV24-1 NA TGTGCCACCAGTGATCCCCGCCCGACTAGCGGGGGGCTCGCACAATGGGAGCAGTTCTTC CATSDPRPTSGGLAQWEQFF
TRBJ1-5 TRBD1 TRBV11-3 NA TGTGCCAGCAGCCCGACAGGGGGTAATAATCAGCCCCAGCATTTT CASSPTGGNNQPQHF
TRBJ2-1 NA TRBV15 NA TGTGCCACCAGCATCAGGACAACCACGCGTGAGCAGTTCTTC CATSIRTTTREQFF
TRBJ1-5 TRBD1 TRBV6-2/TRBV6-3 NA TGTGCCAGCAGTACCCAGGGGGCCCCGAGACAGCCCCAGCATTTT CASSTQGAPRQPQHF
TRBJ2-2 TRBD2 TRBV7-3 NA TGTGCCAGCAGCCTTGTCGGGGGTAGCGGGGAGCCTGGCGGGGAGCTGTTTTTT CASSLVGGSGEPGGELFF
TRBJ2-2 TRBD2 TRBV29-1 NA TGCAGCGTTGAAGAAAGAACTAGCGGGAGGACCGGGGAGCTGTTTTTT CSVEERTSGRTGELFF
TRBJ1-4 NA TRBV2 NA TGTGCCAGCGAAACGGGAGATGAAAAACTGTTTTTT CASETGDEKLFF
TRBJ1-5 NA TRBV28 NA TGTGCCAGCAGTTTGCCTCTAATGTCCCAGCATTTT CASSLPLMSQHF
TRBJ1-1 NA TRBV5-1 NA TGTGCCAGCAGCCTCTACCCCGAAGCTGTGAACACTGAAGCTTTCTTT CASSLYPEAVNTEAFF
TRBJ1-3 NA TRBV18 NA TGTGCCAGCTCCGCCCAGAAAACCTCTGGAAACACCATATATTTT CASSAQKTSGNTIYF
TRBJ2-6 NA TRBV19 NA TGTGCCAGTAGTTTAGACCCGGGTTCTGGGGCCAACGTCCTGACTTTC CASSLDPGSGANVLTF
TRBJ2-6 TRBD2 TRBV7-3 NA TGTGCCAGCAGCTTTAGGACTAGCGACTCTGGGGCCAACGTCCTGACTTTC CASSFRTSDSGANVLTF
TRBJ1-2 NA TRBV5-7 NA TGTGCCAGCAGCCGATGCCCCTCGGACAGAAACTATGGCTACACCTTC CASSRCPSDRNYGYTF
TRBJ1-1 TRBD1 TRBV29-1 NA TGCAGCGTTGACCGGGACAGCAACACTGAAGCTTTCTTT CSVDRDSNTEAFF
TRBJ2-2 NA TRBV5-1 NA TGTGCCAGCAGGCCCTTGGGGGGTCACGGGGAGCTGTTTTTT CASRPLGGHGELFF
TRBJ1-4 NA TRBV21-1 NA TGTGCCAGCAAGCGGCCGGGAGCCTTTAATGAAAAACTGTTTTTT CASKRPGAFNEKLFF
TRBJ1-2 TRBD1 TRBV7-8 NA TGTGCCAGCAGCGTACGGACAGGAAACTATGGCTACACCTTC CASSVRTGNYGYTF
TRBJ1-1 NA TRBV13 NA TGTGCCAGCAGCTTAGAACAGGGGAACACTGAAGCTTTCTTT CASSLEQGNTEAFF
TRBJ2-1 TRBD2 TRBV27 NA TGTGCCAGCAGTCCGCGACTAGCGGGAGGGTTATACAATGAGCAGTTCTTC CASSPRLAGGLYNEQFF
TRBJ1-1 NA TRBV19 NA TGTGCCACCGACAGGAACCTGCCTCCAGCTTTCTTT CATDRNLPPAFF
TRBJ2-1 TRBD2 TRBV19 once TGTGCCAGTAGGACTAGCGGGAGCTCCTACAATGAGCAGTTCTTC CASRTSGSSYNEQFF
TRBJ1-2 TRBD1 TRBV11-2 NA TGTGCCAGCAGCTTATTCCCCCCGACAGGGAACGAAGACTATGGCTACACCTTC CASSLFPPTGNEDYGYTF
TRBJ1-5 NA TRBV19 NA TGTGCCAGTACCCCAAGGACAGCCAGCTTCAATCAGCCCCAGCATTTT CASTPRTASFNQPQHF
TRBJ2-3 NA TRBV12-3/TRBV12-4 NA TGTGCCAGCAGACCCAGCACAGGTGATACGCAGTATTTT CASRPSTGDTQYF
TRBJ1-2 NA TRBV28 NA TGTGCCAGCAGTTACAGGGCGGCTAACTATGGCTACACCTTC CASSYRAANYGYTF
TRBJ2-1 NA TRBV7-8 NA TGTGCCAGCAGCTTAGCGCTGGCCGTCAGCTCCTACAATGAGCAGTTCTTC CASSLALAVSSYNEQFF
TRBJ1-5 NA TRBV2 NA TGTGCCAGCAGTGACCTGACAGGAAGCAATCAGCCCCAGCATTTT CASSDLTGSNQPQHF
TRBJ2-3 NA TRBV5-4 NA TGTGCCAGCAGCGCGGATTTGGGGGGGGCAACAGATACGCAGTATTTT CASSADLGGATDTQYF
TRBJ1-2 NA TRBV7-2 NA TGTGCCAGCAGCCCACCGGGGAGGCATGGAAGCTACACCTTC CASSPPGRHGSYTF
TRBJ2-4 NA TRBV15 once TGTGCCACCAGCAGAGGCGGGGACGAAAACATTCAGTACTTC CATSRGGDENIQYF
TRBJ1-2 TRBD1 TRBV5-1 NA TGCGCCAGCAGCTTGGACAGGGGGAACTATGGCTACACCTTC CASSLDRGNYGYTF
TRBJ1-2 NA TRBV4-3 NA TGCGCCAGCAGCCAGGGAGACACGGTCTATGGCTACACCTTC CASSQGDTVYGYTF
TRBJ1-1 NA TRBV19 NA TGTGCCAGTAGTAGCGGGGGAGGCGGCGCAAGATTGCCTTTCTTT CASSSGGGGARLPFF
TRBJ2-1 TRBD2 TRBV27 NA TGTGCCAGTGGTGGGGGACTAGGGAACAATGAGCAGTTCTTC CASGGGLGNNEQFF
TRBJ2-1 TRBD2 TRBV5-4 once TGTGCCAGCAGGTCCTCTAGCGGGACGGTACGCGGGCAGTTCTTC CASRSSSGTVRGQFF
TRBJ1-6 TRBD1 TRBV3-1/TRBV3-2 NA TGTGCCAGCAGCCCCTTAGCAACAGGGGTACGCTCACCCCTCCACTTT CASSPLATGVRSPLHF
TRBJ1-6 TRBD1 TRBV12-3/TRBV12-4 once TGTGCCAGCACCCGAGACAGGGGCCTACTCCACTTT CASTRDRGLLHF